A selection of T cell receptor beta chains follows, all from one sample in a study of blood T cell repertoires in COVID-19. Here immunoSEQ multiplex PCR was the method, and the copy in TCRdb shows in-frame clones only, minus some. The sample gives approximately 260,000 clones, roughly 89% of which show up once; roughly 1.8% is in the top ten. The material sequenced was PBMCs or T cells enriched from blood (not recorded which). All receptors come from a woman aged 60 to 75 who had recovered from COVID-19. Both conserved end residues are part of each CDR3. Each record gives: J gene, D gene, clone size, V gene, CDR3 DNA, CDR3 protein. A D gene is named only where the DNA matches it firmly. Clone size is not always given. Where it is, it says once, few, many or a class for expanded clones.

J: TRBJ2-7; D: .; size: once; V: TRBV15; DNA: TGTGCCACCAGCAGAGATATGTTCTCCTACGAGCAGTACTTC; CDR3: CATSRDMFSYEQYF
J: TRBJ2-7; D: .; size: .; V: TRBV5-1; DNA: TGCGCCAGCAGCGTTGGTGGGGCAGTCTCCTACGAGCAGTACTTC; CDR3: CASSVGGAVSYEQYF
J: TRBJ1-1; D: TRBD1; size: .; V: TRBV25-1; DNA: TGTGCCAGCAGTGGGGACAGGGTTAAGGGTGAAGCTTTCTTT; CDR3: CASSGDRVKGEAFF
J: TRBJ1-1; D: TRBD1; size: .; V: TRBV18; DNA: TGTGCCAGCGCTTCGGGACAGGTAATGAACACTGAAGCTTTCTTT; CDR3: CASASGQVMNTEAFF
J: TRBJ1-5; D: .; size: .; V: TRBV28; DNA: TGTGCCAGCAGTGACAGGCTTAGCAATCAGCCCCAGCATTTT; CDR3: CASSDRLSNQPQHF
J: TRBJ1-1; D: .; size: .; V: TRBV5-1; DNA: TGCGCCAGCAGCCAGACCTCAGGGAACGCTGAAGCTTTCTTT; CDR3: CASSQTSGNAEAFF
J: TRBJ2-7; D: .; size: .; V: TRBV29-1; DNA: TGCAGCGACCGCCACAGGGACGAGCAGTACTTC; CDR3: CSDRHRDEQYF
J: TRBJ2-1; D: TRBD1; size: .; V: TRBV6-5; DNA: TGTGCCAGCACCGACAGGGGACACAATGAGCAGTTCTTC; CDR3: CASTDRGHNEQFF
J: TRBJ2-1; D: .; size: .; V: TRBV19; DNA: TGTGCCAGTAGTCGGACACCTCGGGATGAGCAGTTCTTC; CDR3: CASSRTPRDEQFF
J: TRBJ2-7; D: .; size: few; V: TRBV4-1; DNA: TGCGCCAGCAGCCTCCAGTCAAACTACGAGCAGTACTTC; CDR3: CASSLQSNYEQYF
J: TRBJ1-1; D: .; size: .; V: TRBV28; DNA: TGTGCCAGCAATTTCATAACGTGGACGGGGACTGAAGCTTTCTTT; CDR3: CASNFITWTGTEAFF
J: TRBJ1-6; D: .; size: .; V: TRBV7-9; DNA: TGTGCCAGCAGCTTAGGCCCGGGGGATTCACCCCTCCACTTT; CDR3: CASSLGPGDSPLHF
J: TRBJ1-5; D: .; size: .; V: TRBV30; DNA: TGTGCCTGGAGTTTCCAGAACAATCAGCCCCAGCATTTT; CDR3: CAWSFQNNQPQHF
J: TRBJ1-4; D: TRBD1; size: .; V: TRBV7-8; DNA: TGTGCCAGCAGCGGGGCGGGGACAGGGTATGGAAAACTGTTTTTT; CDR3: CASSGAGTGYGKLFF
J: TRBJ2-5; D: .; size: .; V: TRBV30; DNA: TGTGCCTGGAGTGTACGGGGAGAGACCCAGTACTTC; CDR3: CAWSVRGETQYF
J: TRBJ2-7; D: TRBD1; size: once; V: TRBV19; DNA: TGTGCCAGTCGGACAGGGGACTCCGAGCAGTACTTC; CDR3: CASRTGDSEQYF
J: TRBJ2-1; D: .; size: .; V: TRBV9; DNA: TGTGCCAGCAGCGTAGGAGGAACAAACAATGAGCAGTTCTTC; CDR3: CASSVGGTNNEQFF
J: TRBJ1-2; D: .; size: .; V: TRBV19; DNA: TGTGCCAGTAGTATACTAAACTATGGCTACACCTTC; CDR3: CASSILNYGYTF
J: TRBJ1-4; D: .; size: .; V: TRBV3-1/TRBV3-2; DNA: TGTGCCAGCAGCCAAGTATCAACTAATGAAAAACTGTTTTTT; CDR3: CASSQVSTNEKLFF
J: TRBJ1-6; D: .; size: .; V: TRBV11-3; DNA: TGTGCCAGCAGCTCGTCCCCCTTGGGGGGGCTGCATTGGAATTCACCCCTCCACTTT; CDR3: CASSSSPLGGLHWNSPLHF
J: TRBJ2-7; D: TRBD2; size: once; V: TRBV7-2; DNA: TGTGCCAGCAGATCTAGCGGGGTCCTATACGAGCAGTACTTC; CDR3: CASRSSGVLYEQYF
J: TRBJ1-5; D: .; size: once; V: TRBV6-6; DNA: TGTGCCAGCAGTTTCCTACAGGGTAGTCAGCCCCAGCATTTT; CDR3: CASSFLQGSQPQHF
J: TRBJ2-1; D: TRBD1; size: .; V: TRBV9; DNA: TGTGCCAGCAGCCCTAGGACAGGGGATTACAATGAGCAGTTCTTC; CDR3: CASSPRTGDYNEQFF
J: TRBJ1-2; D: TRBD1; size: .; V: TRBV2; DNA: TGTGCCAGCAGTGAAACAGGGGGCGACGATGGCTACACCTTC; CDR3: CASSETGGDDGYTF
J: TRBJ2-1; D: .; size: .; V: TRBV21-1; DNA: TGTGCCAGCAGCAAACGGGTAGAGCAGTTCTTC; CDR3: CASSKRVEQFF
J: TRBJ1-5; D: .; size: once; V: TRBV7-8; DNA: TGTGCCAGCAGCCCATGGGGGGGTGGCAATCAGCCCCAGCATTTT; CDR3: CASSPWGGGNQPQHF
J: TRBJ2-7; D: TRBD2; size: .; V: TRBV27; DNA: TGTGCCAGCAGTCCGCTGACTAGCGGGAGCTACGAGCAGTACTTC; CDR3: CASSPLTSGSYEQYF
J: TRBJ2-1; D: .; size: .; V: TRBV6-4; DNA: TGTGCCACGAGCCGGGGGATCTCCTACAATGAGCAGTTCTTC; CDR3: CATSRGISYNEQFF
J: TRBJ2-7; D: TRBD1; size: once; V: TRBV6-5; DNA: TGTGCCAGCAGTTTCTCGGGACAGGGAAAAAACTACGAGCAGTACTTC; CDR3: CASSFSGQGKNYEQYF
J: TRBJ1-5; D: .; size: .; V: TRBV5-5; DNA: TGTGCCAGCAGCTTGGCCCTAAGGGGTGTGGTGCGGCCCCAGCATTTT; CDR3: CASSLALRGVVRPQHF
J: TRBJ1-1; D: .; size: once; V: TRBV28; DNA: TGTGCCAGCAGTCCCGGACAGCTCACTGAAGCTTTCTTT; CDR3: CASSPGQLTEAFF
J: TRBJ1-1; D: TRBD1; size: .; V: TRBV27; DNA: TGTGCCAGCAGCGCCCTCCAGGGGGGGAACACTGAAGCTTTCTTT; CDR3: CASSALQGGNTEAFF
J: TRBJ1-6; D: .; size: .; V: TRBV3-1/TRBV3-2; DNA: TGTGCCAGCAGCCAAGGGGGAGTCTCCTATAATTCACCCCTCCACTTT; CDR3: CASSQGGVSYNSPLHF
J: TRBJ2-2; D: .; size: .; V: TRBV19; DNA: TGTGCCAGTAGTGTTACGAGTTCCGGGGAGCTGTTTTTT; CDR3: CASSVTSSGELFF
J: TRBJ1-5; D: TRBD1; size: .; V: TRBV5-1; DNA: TGCGCCAGCAGCTGGGGACAGGGGAGCTGTCAGCCCCAGCATTTT; CDR3: CASSWGQGSCQPQHF
J: TRBJ1-2; D: .; size: .; V: TRBV27; DNA: TGTGCCAGCAGTTTTTCGGGTTATGGCTACACCTTC; CDR3: CASSFSGYGYTF
J: TRBJ2-3; D: .; size: .; V: TRBV5-6; DNA: TGTGCCAGCAGCCCTACCCAGGCCGTGGATACGCAGTATTTT; CDR3: CASSPTQAVDTQYF
J: TRBJ1-1; D: .; size: .; V: TRBV14; DNA: TGTGCCAGCAGCCAGGGTAAGAGGGCTGAAGCTTTCTTT; CDR3: CASSQGKRAEAFF
J: TRBJ2-3; D: .; size: .; V: TRBV5-1; DNA: TGCGCCAGCAGCCCCCTGGCTAGAACCGTTTCAGATACGCAGTATTTT; CDR3: CASSPLARTVSDTQYF
J: TRBJ2-2; D: .; size: .; V: TRBV4-1; DNA: TGCGCCAGCAGCCAAGAATTTACCCTGGGGGCGCGGGAGCTGTTTTTT; CDR3: CASSQEFTLGARELFF
J: TRBJ2-7; D: TRBD2; size: .; V: TRBV7-9; DNA: TGTGCCAGCAGAGCGGGGGAGAGCTCCTACGAGCAGTACTTC; CDR3: CASRAGESSYEQYF
J: TRBJ1-1; D: .; size: .; V: TRBV27; DNA: TGTGCCAGCAGTTTAGCGGGTGCAGGCACTGAAGCTTTCTTT; CDR3: CASSLAGAGTEAFF
J: TRBJ2-1; D: TRBD1; size: .; V: TRBV28; DNA: TGTGCCAGCATCAACTCAGGGGGCAATGAGCAGTTCTTC; CDR3: CASINSGGNEQFF
J: TRBJ2-1; D: .; size: .; V: TRBV5-1; DNA: TGCGCCAGCAGCATGTCCGGGAGCAATGAGCAGTTCTTC; CDR3: CASSMSGSNEQFF
J: TRBJ2-3; D: .; size: once; V: TRBV5-5; DNA: TGTGCCAGCAGCTTACTCCAGGGGAGCACAGATACGCAGTATTTT; CDR3: CASSLLQGSTDTQYF
J: TRBJ2-3; D: TRBD2; size: .; V: TRBV18; DNA: TGTGCCAGCTCACCCCTTCGGGCGGGAGAGGGAGATACGCAGTATTTT; CDR3: CASSPLRAGEGDTQYF
J: TRBJ1-1; D: .; size: .; V: TRBV6-5; DNA: TGTGCCAGCAGTTCCGTGGAGGGCCCCACTGAAGCTTTCTTT; CDR3: CASSSVEGPTEAFF
J: TRBJ2-5; D: TRBD2; size: .; V: TRBV7-9; DNA: TGTGCCAGCAGCTTATTAGCGGGAGGAGAGACCCAGTACTTC; CDR3: CASSLLAGGETQYF
J: TRBJ2-1; D: .; size: .; V: TRBV4-1; DNA: TGCGCCAGCAAGCCATTGGGCGGGAATATCGCCTACAATGAGCAGTTCTTC; CDR3: CASKPLGGNIAYNEQFF
J: TRBJ1-4; D: .; size: .; V: TRBV7-9; DNA: TGTGCCAGCAGCTTAGGGTCCTCGGGTAATGAAAAACTGTTTTTT; CDR3: CASSLGSSGNEKLFF